The following is a T cell receptor beta chain sequence with its context. V was clipped by 5 bases and J by 5 bases, with 9 bases between them. The CDR3 runs 12 residues. Looked up from germline, CDR1 is MNHNY and CDR2 is SVGAGI (reference sequence). In the PCR, 60 Vbeta and 13 Jbeta primers were used. Measured with immunoSEQ multiplex PCR; TCRdb has only the in-frame clones, and not every one. The sample has about 160,000 clones, approximately 76% seen once. The data stem from a study of cytomegalovirus exposure and HLA in healthy donors. The chain couples TRBV6-6 to TRBJ2-5, with no clear D. This clonotype was sampled from a man aged 60 to 69 in good health and CMV-seronegative. Sequenced sample: PBMCs. DNA for the CDR3: TGTGCCAGCAGTCACCCCCGGGAGACCCAGTACTTC. The encoded protein is CASSHPRETQYF.